This T cell receptor (beta chain) was sequenced for a study of T cell repertoires in cytomegalovirus infection. V shed 2 bases and J shed 0 bases, with 10 bases lying between them. Germline CDR1 is SGHAT and CDR2 is FQDESV (reference sequence). The CDR3 extends over 15 amino acids. Each CDR3 protein gets one entry after TCRdb re-called the reads with MiXCR. The table records about 570,000 distinct CDR3 sequences, 40% of them present only once. Turning to this clonotype: Antigen unknown.

The sample consisted of cultured PBMCs, taken from culture after CMV antigen stimulation. This rearrangement joins TRBV11-1 to TRBJ1-1, with a tentative D call TRBD1 (5 bases). The sequence came from a human donor in good health (CMV status not recorded). Some clones in this sample may be carry-over from other donors' samples. CDR3 DNA: TGTGCCAGCAGCTTAAATTCGGGGCTGAACACTGAAGCTTTCTTT. Amino acids: CASSLNSGLNTEAFF.